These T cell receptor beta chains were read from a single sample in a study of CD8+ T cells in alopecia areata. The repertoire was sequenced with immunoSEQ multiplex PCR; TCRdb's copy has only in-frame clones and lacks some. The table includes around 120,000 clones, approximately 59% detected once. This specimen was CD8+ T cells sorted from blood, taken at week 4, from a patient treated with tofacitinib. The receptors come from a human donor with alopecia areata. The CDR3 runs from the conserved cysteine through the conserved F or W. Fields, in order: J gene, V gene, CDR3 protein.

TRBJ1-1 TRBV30 CAWLSGIAAAEAFF
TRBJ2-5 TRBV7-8 CASSLEERDLQETQYF
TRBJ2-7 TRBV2 CGTTSGNSYEQYF
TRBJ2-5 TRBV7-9 CASSSRHGTQYQETQYF
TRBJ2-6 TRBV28 CASSFGQAGANVLTF
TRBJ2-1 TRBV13 CASSPRASYNEQFF
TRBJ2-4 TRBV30 CAWEQQGLWYF
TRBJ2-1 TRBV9 CASSVEVAGSYNEQFF
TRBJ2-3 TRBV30 CAWSNRDREARVTDTQYF
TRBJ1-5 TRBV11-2 CASSLGPTGNQPQHF
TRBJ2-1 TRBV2 CASSRLAAYELFF
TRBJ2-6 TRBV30 CAWSSGSGANVLTF
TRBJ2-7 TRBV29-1 CSVVGTGISYEQYF
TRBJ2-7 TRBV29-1 CSVEDRLGYEQYF
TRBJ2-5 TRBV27 CASSRRLEKETQYF
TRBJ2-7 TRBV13 CASSSAGQVHYEQYF
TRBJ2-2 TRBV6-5 CASSTGGQWTGELFF
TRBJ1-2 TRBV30 CAWSSIGGGYGYTF
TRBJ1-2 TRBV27 CATKGAGGGYTF
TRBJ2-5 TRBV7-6 CASRSGGNQETQYF
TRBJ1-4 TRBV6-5 CASSYRKAANEKLFF
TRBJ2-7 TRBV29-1 CSGTPRGTYEQYF
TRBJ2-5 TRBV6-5 CASSMGLADEETQYF
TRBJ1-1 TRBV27 CASRLNSGEAFF
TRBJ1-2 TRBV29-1 CSGTDRADGYTF
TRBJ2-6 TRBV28 CATLLSGANVLTF
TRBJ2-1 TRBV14 CASTPLWGSEQFF
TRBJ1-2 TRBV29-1 CSVPRVDYGYTF
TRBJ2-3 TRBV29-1 CSVEDQGHYTDTQYF
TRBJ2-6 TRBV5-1 CASSIKQGGDGANVLTF
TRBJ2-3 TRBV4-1 CASSQENGLPYF
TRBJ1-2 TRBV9 CASSPGQGAFGYTF
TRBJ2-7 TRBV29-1 CSVEEVGAAYEQYF
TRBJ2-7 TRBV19 CASSEEGDIPYEQYF
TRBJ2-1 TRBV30 CAWSASLEGEQFF
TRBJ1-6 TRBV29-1 CSVEARESISPLHF
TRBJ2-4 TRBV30 CALGEFKNIQYF
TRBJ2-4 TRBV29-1 CSVEGGGVVAKNIQYF
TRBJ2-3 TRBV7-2 CASSALAGGLTDTQYF
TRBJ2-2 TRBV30 CAWRSDTGELFF
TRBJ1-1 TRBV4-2 CASSREGTANTEAFF
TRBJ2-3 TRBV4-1 CASSQRRVYTDTQYF
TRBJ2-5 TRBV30 CAWSWTRETQYF
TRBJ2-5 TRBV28 CASSYTRGQDEWTQYF
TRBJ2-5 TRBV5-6 CASSLLAGVETQYF
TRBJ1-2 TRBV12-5 CASGLGQGWDGYTF
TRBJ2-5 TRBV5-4 CASSLVPSGTGGRETQYF
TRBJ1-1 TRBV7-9 CASSPADTEAFF
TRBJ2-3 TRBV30 CAWGGGASSTDTQYF
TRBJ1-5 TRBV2 CASSAVAPYSNQPQHF
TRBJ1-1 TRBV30 CAWSAGGGTEAFF
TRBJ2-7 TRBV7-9 CASSPGAGPGLYEQYF
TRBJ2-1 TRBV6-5 CASSYWNEQFF
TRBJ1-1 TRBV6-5 CASSYSRAIAEAFF
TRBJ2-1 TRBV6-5 CASSSSGGNNEQFF